Following are 26 T cell receptor beta chains from one sample sequenced in a study of blood T cell repertoires in COVID-19. The table came from immunoSEQ multiplex PCR; TCRdb's copy has only in-frame clones and leaves some out. The table records some 70,000 clones, approximately 79% of them present only once. The sequencing input was peripheral blood. Receptor source: a woman in her 50s with acute or convalescent COVID-19.

The genes are TRBV30 and TRBJ2-1; TRBD2 matches 14 bases. The CDR3 totals 16 residues. The germline CDR1 and CDR2 sequences are GTSNPN and SVGIG (reference sequence). J lost 9 bases, V lost 8 bases, and 15 bases had no gene match. The CDR3 spells CARTSPGLAGVSEQFF. The DNA of the CDR3 is TGTGCCCGGACCTCGCCGGGACTAGCGGGAGTAAGTGAGCAGTTCTTC.

The genes are TRBV7-2 and TRBJ2-4, with D perhaps TRBD2 (6 bases). Germline loops: CDR1 SGHTA, CDR2 FQGNSA. Trimming left V 1 base short and J 7 bases short, with 17 bases between. The CDR3 is 16 residues long. The CDR3: CASSLDGWRGVNIQYF. The CDR3 nucleotides are TGTGCCAGCAGCTTAGATGGTTGGAGGGGAGTGAACATTCAGTACTTC.

In its sample, this clone was seen a few times. The CDR3 spells CASSLRGGNREAFF. CDR3 bases: TGCGCCAGCAGCTTGCGTGGAGGGAACAGAGAAGCTTTCTTT. This rearrangement joins TRBV5-1 to TRBJ1-1; D uncertain. Trimming stripped 1 base from V and 8 bases from J, with 15 bases between. Germline V lookup: CDR1 SGHRS, CDR2 YFSETQ. CDR3 length: 14 amino acids.

The chain couples TRBV29-1 to TRBJ2-2; perhaps TRBD2 as D (6 bases). CDR3 length: 14 residues. V was shortened by 5 bases and J by 0 bases, with 10 bases between the two germline ends. Germline V gene sequence: CDR1 SQVTM, CDR2 ANQGSEA. CDR3 in amino acids: CSVKLASNTGELFF. The CDR3 DNA reads as TGCAGCGTTAAACTAGCTTCGAACACCGGGGAGCTGTTTTTT.

The chain combines TRBV9 with TRBJ1-1; D unclear. The CDR3 spans 18 residues. Trimming took off 0 bases at V and 4 bases at J, with 22 bases between the two ends. Germline V gives CDR1 SGDLS, CDR2 YYNGEE. In nucleotides, the CDR3 is TGTGCCAGCAGCGTAGGGATCCCGGGTGGCCCCCGGGGCACTGAAGCTTTCTTT. Its translation: CASSVGIPGGPRGTEAFF.

The chain links TRBV2 to TRBJ1-2, with TRBD1 matching over 8 bases. Germline V gene lookup returns CDR1 SNHLY and CDR2 FYNNEI. V lost 6 bases to trimming and J lost 3 bases; unmatched junction nucleotides: 6. The CDR3 extends over 14 amino acids. CDR3 in DNA: TGTGCCAGCAGCGGGGGGACAGGATACTATGGCTACACCTTC. Its protein product is CASSGGTGYYGYTF.

This chain connects TRBV6-6 to TRBJ2-7, with a weak D call TRBD2 (6 bases). CDR1 is MNHNY and CDR2 is SVGAGI in the germline V gene (reference sequence). V gave up 2 bases and J gave up 4 bases, with 18 bases separating them. This CDR3 comprises 16 residues. The CDR3 sequence: CASSYPPHGGSYEQYF. CDR3 coding DNA: TGTGCCAGCAGTTACCCTCCTCATGGAGGGTCATACGAGCAGTACTTC.

This clone was seen only a few times. This specimen includes other DNA sequences encoding the same CDR3. The rearrangement joins TRBV29-1 to TRBJ2-3; TRBD1 is a possible D gene (6 bases). Trimming left V 0 bases short and J 5 bases short, with 6 bases between. The germline V gene encodes CDR1 SQVTM and CDR2 ANQGSEA. This CDR3 comprises 12 residues. The CDR3 protein is CSVEDRGDTQYF. In nucleotides, the CDR3 is TGCAGCGTTGAAGACAGGGGAGATACGCAGTATTTT.

J is TRBJ2-3 and V is TRBV10-3; 10 bases fit TRBD2. J lost 2 bases, V lost 10 bases, and 12 bases had no gene match. This CDR3 has 16 amino acids. From germline, CDR1 is ENHRY and CDR2 SYGVKD. CDR3 amino acids: CASAVGAGGNTDTQYF. CDR3 DNA: TGTGCCAGCGCAGTCGGAGCGGGGGGGAACACAGATACGCAGTATTTT.

The V and J genes are TRBV5-1 and TRBJ2-2; D gene unclear. Germline loops: CDR1 SGHRS, CDR2 YFSETQ. This CDR3 comprises 15 residues. Trimming removed 6 bases from V and 3 bases from J, with 15 bases in between. The CDR3 sequence: CASNRGGSDTGELFF. The CDR3, as DNA: TGCGCCAGCAACCGCGGCGGTAGTGACACCGGGGAGCTGTTTTTT.

The V and J genes are TRBV20-1 and TRBJ2-6; 11 positions match TRBD2. Losses at the gene ends were 3 bases for V and 0 bases for J; bases not matched to a gene: 4. Germline V gives CDR1 DFQATT, CDR2 SNEGSKA (reference sequence). This CDR3 has 17 residues. The CDR3 reads CSASRTSGFSGANVLTF. CDR3 DNA sequence: TGCAGTGCTAGTAGGACTAGCGGGTTCTCTGGGGCCAACGTCCTGACTTTC.

The chain combines TRBV28 with TRBJ2-7; 7 bases agree with TRBD2. Germline V CDR1 and CDR2: MDHEN, SYDVKM. The trim removed 4 bases at V and 7 bases at J, leaving 10 bases unmatched. This CDR3 comprises 14 residues. DNA for the CDR3: TGTGCCAGCAGTTCAGCGGGGATTGGTAGAGAGCAGTACTTC. Its translation: CASSSAGIGREQYF.

The rearrangement uses TRBV9 and TRBJ2-7; D is unresolved. The CDR3 spans 13 residues. V dropped 0 bases and J dropped 2 bases, with 6 bases sitting between them. Germline values: CDR1 SGDLS, CDR2 YYNGEE. The CDR3 reads CASSVDLTYEQYF. CDR3 bases: TGTGCCAGCAGCGTAGACCTAACCTACGAGCAGTACTTC.

This chain joins TRBV6-5 and TRBJ2-7; TRBD1 agrees at 8 bases. This CDR3 spans 14 amino acids. The J segment lost 5 bases and the V segment lost 8 bases, leaving 11 bases of the junction unmatched. Germline CDR1 and CDR2: MNHEY and SVGAGI. CDR3 protein: CASEQGGSSNEQYF. In DNA, the CDR3 is TGTGCCAGCGAACAGGGGGGTTCATCTAACGAGCAGTACTTC.

The chain links TRBV2 to TRBJ2-7; the match to TRBD1 covers 7 bases. The CDR3 extends over 13 amino acids. Germline CDR1 reads SNHLY; CDR2 reads FYNNEI. With V trimmed by 6 bases and J by 3 bases, 5 bases remained unmatched. The CDR3 bases are TGTGCCAGCAGCCCGACAGGGATCTACGAGCAGTACTTC. Its protein product is CASSPTGIYEQYF.

The chain has TRBV28 and TRBJ2-1; D is uncertain. This CDR3 contains 12 residues. Germline V gene lookup returns CDR1 MDHEN and CDR2 SYDVKM. V gave up 3 bases and J gave up 5 bases, with 5 bases separating them. The CDR3 reads CASSFQNNEQFF. The CDR3 DNA sequence: TGTGCCAGCAGTTTTCAGAACAATGAGCAGTTCTTC. Drawing the rest from reference TRBV28 and TRBJ2-1, the complete variable domain is DVKVTQSSRYLVKRTGEKVFLECVQDMDHENMFWYRQDPGLGLRLIYFSYDVKMKEKGDIPEGYSVSREKKERFSLILESASTNQTSMYLCASSFQNNEQFFGPGTRLTVL.

The V call is TRBV5-1, the J call TRBJ2-5, with 9 bases aligning to TRBD1. The CDR3 has 16 residues. V lost 2 bases and J lost 2; bases outside the gene matches: 7. Germline V CDR1 and CDR2: SGHRS, YFSETQ. The CDR3 sequence: CASSFSGTGPQETQYF. CDR3 nucleotides: TGCGCCAGCAGCTTCTCCGGGACAGGGCCACAAGAGACCCAGTACTTC.

This sequence joins TRBV27 and TRBJ2-3; TRBD2 agrees at 8 bases. The V and J ends lost 6 bases and 3 bases, in that order; junction bases with no gene match: 11. Per germline, CDR1 MNHEY and CDR2 SMNVEV (reference sequence). The CDR3 has 16 residues. The CDR3: CASSDTRGGVTDTQYF. CDR3 nucleotides: TGTGCCAGCAGCGATACCCGGGGGGGCGTAACAGATACGCAGTATTTT.

The chain employs TRBV27 and TRBJ2-7; 11 positions match TRBD1. This CDR3 is 14 amino acids long. Unmatched junction bases numbered 4, after V lost 5 bases and J lost 4 bases. Germline V gene sequence: CDR1 MNHEY, CDR2 SMNVEV (reference sequence). The CDR3 loop is CASSQDRGPYEQYF. The DNA for the CDR3 is TGTGCCAGCAGTCAGGACAGGGGGCCGTACGAGCAGTACTTC.

This rearrangement joins TRBV18 to TRBJ1-2; D might be TRBD1 (6 bases). Germline values: CDR1 KGHSH, CDR2 LQKENI. The CDR3 runs to 13 residues. The ends were cut back, 3 bases at V and 4 bases at J, with 9 bases in the middle. The CDR3 protein is CASSPDRFYGYTF. The CDR3 region has the DNA TGTGCCAGCTCACCCGACAGGTTCTATGGCTACACCTTC.

The chain carries TRBV27 and TRBJ2-1; D not resolved. The CDR3 consists of 18 residues. The V and J ends lost 4 bases and 0 bases respectively, with 19 bases between them. Germline-derived CDR1 and CDR2 are MNHEY and SMNVEV (reference sequence). The CDR3 sequence is CASSYPWSLYPSYNEQFF. CDR3 nucleotide sequence: TGTGCCAGCAGTTACCCTTGGAGCCTCTACCCCTCCTACAATGAGCAGTTCTTC.

This clone was detected only a few times. CDR3 nucleotides: TGTGCCATCAGCCCACTACTCAACCTAGCGGGAGGCGACAATGAGCAGTTCTTC. This sequence encodes CAISPLLNLAGGDNEQFF. The chain uses TRBV10-3 and TRBJ2-1; 11 nucleotides align to TRBD2. There are 18 residues in the CDR3. Germline V gene lookup returns CDR1 ENHRY and CDR2 SYGVKD. After removal of 6 bases from V and 5 bases from J, the junction contained 15 bases not matched to a gene.

The V and J genes are TRBV5-1 and TRBJ2-1; D possibly corresponds to TRBD1 (5 bases). V shed 0 bases and J shed 4 bases, with 14 bases lying between them. Germline loops: CDR1 SGHRS, CDR2 YFSETQ. The CDR3 consists of 16 residues. Written as DNA, the CDR3 is TGCGCCAGCAGCTTGGAGGGGCCCTCCATGTACAATGAGCAGTTCTTC. The encoded protein is CASSLEGPSMYNEQFF.

The rearrangement links TRBV30 to TRBJ1-2; tentatively, D is TRBD1 (5 bases). V was trimmed by 4 bases and J by 6 bases, leaving 9 bases between them. The germline CDR1 and CDR2 sequences are GTSNPN and SVGIG (reference sequence). The CDR3 is 11 residues long. The CDR3 loop reads CAWTGMHGYTF. DNA for the CDR3: TGTGCCTGGACAGGGATGCATGGCTACACCTTC.

The chain uses TRBV7-2 and TRBJ1-3; D gene unclear. Trimming stripped 7 bases from V and 0 bases from J, with 13 bases between. CDR3 length: 15 amino acids. The V gene's germline CDR1 is SGHTA and CDR2 FQGNSA. The CDR3 DNA reads TGTGCCAGCACCCTAGGTCTGGGCTCTGGAAACACCATATATTTT. Encoded protein: CASTLGLGSGNTIYF.

The V and J genes are TRBV15 and TRBJ1-2; tentative D call: TRBD1 (6 bases). V lost 6 bases and J lost 8, with 19 bases in between. CDR1 is LNHNV and CDR2 is YYDKDF in the germline V gene (reference sequence). CDR3 length: 14 amino acids. CDR3 region: CATSPGGQGRGYTF. The CDR3 bases are TGTGCCACCAGTCCAGGTGGGCAGGGGCGAGGCTACACCTTC.